This is a list of T cell receptor beta chains from one sample in a study of CD8 T cells in Susac syndrome. TCRdb passed the immunoSEQ multiplex PCR reads through MiXCR, listing each CDR3 protein once. The top ten clones hold 0.098% of a sample with 110,000 or so distinct CDR3 sequences, 94% of them seen once. The sample comprised CD4+ T cells from PBMCs. All receptors derive from a human donor in good health. Each CDR3 is given without its conserved first and last residue.

j_call cdr3_length v_call cdr3_aa
TRBJ1-2 13 TRBV7-6 ASSLDQGGGYGYT
TRBJ2-3 12 TRBV9 ASSVASLTDTQY
TRBJ1-1 12 TRBV20-1 SANQQGGNTEAF
TRBJ1-6 12 TRBV29-1 SATTGQGHSPLH
TRBJ2-5 14 TRBV12-3/TRBV12-4 ATSLDLGALGETQY
TRBJ2-7 14 TRBV4-1 ASSPSRTSGTYEQY
TRBJ1-1 13 TRBV20-1 SAPGQGAVNTEAF
TRBJ2-4 14 TRBV5-1 ASSQDIHLAKNIQY
TRBJ2-7 13 TRBV11-3 ASSLGTGTAYEQY
TRBJ2-2 14 TRBV7-2 ASSLGLAGVIGELF
TRBJ2-7 14 TRBV29-1 SVEGDRTSGSGEQY
TRBJ2-1 12 TRBV29-1 SAIGGSSYNEQF
TRBJ1-5 13 TRBV19 ASTPLDRENQPQH
TRBJ2-3 13 TRBV7-3 ASSLLQGGTDTQY
TRBJ1-1 13 TRBV12-3/TRBV12-4 ASSLGGVMNTEAF
TRBJ1-1 14 TRBV19 ASSPTTGSMNTEAF
TRBJ2-3 16 TRBV7-9 ASSLTLLSRDGTDTQY
TRBJ1-2 12 TRBV7-3 ASSLTATGYGYT
TRBJ2-6 11 TRBV29-1 SVREIGANVLT
TRBJ2-7 12 TRBV2 ASRRTSGAYEQY
TRBJ2-7 13 TRBV25-1 ASSEPRTGDYEQY